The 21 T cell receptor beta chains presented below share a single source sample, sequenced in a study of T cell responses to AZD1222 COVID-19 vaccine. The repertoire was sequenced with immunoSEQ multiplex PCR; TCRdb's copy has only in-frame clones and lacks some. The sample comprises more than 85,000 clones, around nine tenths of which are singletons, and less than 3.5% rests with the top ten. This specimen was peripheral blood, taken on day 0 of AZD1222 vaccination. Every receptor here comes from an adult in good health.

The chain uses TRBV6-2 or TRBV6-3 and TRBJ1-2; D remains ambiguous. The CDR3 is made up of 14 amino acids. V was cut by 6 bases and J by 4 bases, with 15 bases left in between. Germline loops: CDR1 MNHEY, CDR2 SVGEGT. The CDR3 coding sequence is TGTGCCAGCAGCATCCGGAGCTCGGGCTATGGCTACACCTTC. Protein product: CASSIRSSGYGYTF.

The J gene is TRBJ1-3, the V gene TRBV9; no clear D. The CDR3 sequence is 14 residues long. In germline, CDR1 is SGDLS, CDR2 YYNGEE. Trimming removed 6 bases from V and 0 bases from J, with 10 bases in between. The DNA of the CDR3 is TGTGCCAGCACCCGTTTGAGCTCTGGAAACACCATATATTTT. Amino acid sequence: CASTRLSSGNTIYF.

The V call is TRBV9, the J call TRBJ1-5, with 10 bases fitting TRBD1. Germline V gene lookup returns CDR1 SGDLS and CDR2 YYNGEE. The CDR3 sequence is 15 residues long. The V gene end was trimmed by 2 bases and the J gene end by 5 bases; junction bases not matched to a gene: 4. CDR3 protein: CASSVSGQGYQPQHF. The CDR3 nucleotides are TGTGCCAGCAGCGTCTCGGGACAGGGGTATCAGCCCCAGCATTTT.

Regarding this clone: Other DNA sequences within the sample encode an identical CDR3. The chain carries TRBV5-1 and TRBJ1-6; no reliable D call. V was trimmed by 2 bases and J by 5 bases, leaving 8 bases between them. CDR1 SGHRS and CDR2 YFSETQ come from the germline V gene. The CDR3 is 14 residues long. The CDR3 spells CASSLRQNNSPLHF. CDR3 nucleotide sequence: TGCGCCAGCAGCTTAAGGCAGAATAATTCACCCCTCCACTTT.

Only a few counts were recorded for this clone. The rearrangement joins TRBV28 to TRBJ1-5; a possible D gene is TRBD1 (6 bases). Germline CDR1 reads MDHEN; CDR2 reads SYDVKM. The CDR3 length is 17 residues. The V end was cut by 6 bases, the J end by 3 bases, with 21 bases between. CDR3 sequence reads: CASSDSELQGNNQPQHF. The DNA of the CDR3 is TGTGCCAGCAGCGACTCGGAATTGCAGGGGAACAATCAGCCCCAGCATTTT. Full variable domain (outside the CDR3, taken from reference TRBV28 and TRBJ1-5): DVKVTQSSRYLVKRTGEKVFLECVQDMDHENMFWYRQDPGLGLRLIYFSYDVKMKEKGDIPEGYSVSREKKERFSLILESASTNQTSMYLCASSDSELQGNNQPQHFGDGTRLSIL.

The CDR3 loop is CASSQGQLFYGYTF. The DNA for the CDR3 is TGTGCCAGCAGCCAAGGACAGCTTTTCTATGGCTACACCTTC. The V call is TRBV3-1 (or the pseudogene TRBV3-2), the J call TRBJ1-2; perhaps TRBD1 as D (5 bases). This CDR3 comprises 14 residues. CDR1 and CDR2 (germline): LGHDT, YNNKEL (reference sequence). V dropped 1 base and J dropped 4 bases, with 10 bases sitting between them.

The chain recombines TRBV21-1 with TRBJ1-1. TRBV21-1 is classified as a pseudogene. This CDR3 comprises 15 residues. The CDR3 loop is CASSVRDPGFTEAFF. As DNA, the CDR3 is TGTGCCAGCAGCGTCCGGGACCCGGGGTTCACTGAAGCTTTCTTT.

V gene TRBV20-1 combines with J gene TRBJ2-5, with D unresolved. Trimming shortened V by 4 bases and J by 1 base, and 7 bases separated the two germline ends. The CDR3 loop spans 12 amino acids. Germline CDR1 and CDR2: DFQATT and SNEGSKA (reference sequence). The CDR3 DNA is TGCAGTGCTACTGACCTCCAAGAGACCCAGTACTTC. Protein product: CSATDLQETQYF.

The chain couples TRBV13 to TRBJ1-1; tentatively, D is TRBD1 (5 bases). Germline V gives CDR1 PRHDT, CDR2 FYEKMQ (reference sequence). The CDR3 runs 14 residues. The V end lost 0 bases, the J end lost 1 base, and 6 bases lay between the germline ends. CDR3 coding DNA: TGTGCCAGCAGCTTAGGAAGGGGGAACACTGAAGCTTTCTTT. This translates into CASSLGRGNTEAFF.

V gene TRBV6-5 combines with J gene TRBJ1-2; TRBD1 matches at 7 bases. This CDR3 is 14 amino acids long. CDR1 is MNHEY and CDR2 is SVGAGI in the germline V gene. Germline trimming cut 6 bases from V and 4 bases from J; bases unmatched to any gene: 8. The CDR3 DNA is TGTGCCAGCAGCGCGGACAGGAACCTCTATGGCTACACCTTC. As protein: CASSADRNLYGYTF.

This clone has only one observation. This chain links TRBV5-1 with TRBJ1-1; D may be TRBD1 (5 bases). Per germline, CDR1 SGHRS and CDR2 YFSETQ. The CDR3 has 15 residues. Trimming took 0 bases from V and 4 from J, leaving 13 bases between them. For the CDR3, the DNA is TGCGCCAGCAGCTTGGAAAGGGGACTCTTCACTGAAGCTTTCTTT. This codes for CASSLERGLFTEAFF.

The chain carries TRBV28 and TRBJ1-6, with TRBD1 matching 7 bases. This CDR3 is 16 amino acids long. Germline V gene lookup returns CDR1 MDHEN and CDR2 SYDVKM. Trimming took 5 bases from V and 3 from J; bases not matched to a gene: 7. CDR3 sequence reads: CASSTPGTDYNSPLHF. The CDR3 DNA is TGTGCCAGCAGTACACCCGGGACAGACTATAATTCACCCCTCCACTTT.

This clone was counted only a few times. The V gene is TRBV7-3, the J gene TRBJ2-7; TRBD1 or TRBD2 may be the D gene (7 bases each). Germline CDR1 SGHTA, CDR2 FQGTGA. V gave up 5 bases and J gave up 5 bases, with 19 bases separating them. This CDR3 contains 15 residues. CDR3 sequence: CASSRGQTGRDEQYF. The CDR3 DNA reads TGTGCCAGCAGCCGAGGGCAGACAGGGAGGGACGAGCAGTACTTC.

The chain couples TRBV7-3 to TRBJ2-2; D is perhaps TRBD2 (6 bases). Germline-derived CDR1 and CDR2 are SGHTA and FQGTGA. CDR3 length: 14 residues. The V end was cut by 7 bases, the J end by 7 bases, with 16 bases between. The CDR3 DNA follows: TGTGCCAGCAACTCCGGGACTCTCGGCGGGGAGCTGTTTTTT. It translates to CASNSGTLGGELFF.

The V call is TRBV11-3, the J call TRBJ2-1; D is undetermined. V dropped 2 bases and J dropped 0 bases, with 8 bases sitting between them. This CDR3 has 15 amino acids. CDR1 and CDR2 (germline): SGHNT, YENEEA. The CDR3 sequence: CASSLRAGSYNEQFF. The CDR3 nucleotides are TGTGCCAGCAGCTTACGCGCAGGCTCCTACAATGAGCAGTTCTTC.

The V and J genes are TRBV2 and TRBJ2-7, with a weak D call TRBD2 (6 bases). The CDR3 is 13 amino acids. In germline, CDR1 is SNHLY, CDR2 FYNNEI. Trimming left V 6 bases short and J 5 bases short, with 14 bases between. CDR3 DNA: TGTGCCAGCAGGTCTAGAAGGGAGGACGAGCAGTACTTC. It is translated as CASRSRREDEQYF.

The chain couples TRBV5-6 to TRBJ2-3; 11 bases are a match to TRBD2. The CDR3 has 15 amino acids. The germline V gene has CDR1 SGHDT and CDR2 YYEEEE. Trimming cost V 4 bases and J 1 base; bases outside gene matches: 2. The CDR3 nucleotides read TGTGCCAGCAGCCAACTAGCGGGGGGCACAGATACGCAGTATTTT. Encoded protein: CASSQLAGGTDTQYF.

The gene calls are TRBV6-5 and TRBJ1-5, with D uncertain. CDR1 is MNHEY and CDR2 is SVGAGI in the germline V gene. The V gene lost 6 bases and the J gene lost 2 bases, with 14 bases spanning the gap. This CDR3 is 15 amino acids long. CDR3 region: CASRADRSGNQPQHF. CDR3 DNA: TGTGCCAGCAGGGCGGACCGGTCGGGCAATCAGCCCCAGCATTTT.

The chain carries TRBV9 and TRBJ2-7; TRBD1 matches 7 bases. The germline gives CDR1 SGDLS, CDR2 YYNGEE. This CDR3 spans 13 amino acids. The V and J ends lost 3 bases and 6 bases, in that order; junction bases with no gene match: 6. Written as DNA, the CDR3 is TGTGCCAGCAGCGCCAACAGGGGTGGCGAGCAGTACTTC. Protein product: CASSANRGGEQYF.

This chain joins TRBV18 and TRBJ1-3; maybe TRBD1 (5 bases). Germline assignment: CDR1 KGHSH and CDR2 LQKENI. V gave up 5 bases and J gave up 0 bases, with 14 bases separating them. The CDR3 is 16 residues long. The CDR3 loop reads CASSTTAGLSGNTIYF. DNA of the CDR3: TGTGCCAGCTCAACCACGGCAGGGCTCTCTGGAAACACCATATATTTT.

The CDR3 region has the DNA TGTGCCAGCAGTTTTTTGGGAGGTGGCTACACCTTC. Its protein is CASSFLGGGYTF. The chain joins TRBV27 to TRBJ1-2; no clear D gene. The V and J ends lost 3 bases and 7 bases respectively, with 9 bases between them. The CDR3 has 12 residues. Germline assignment: CDR1 MNHEY and CDR2 SMNVEV (reference sequence).